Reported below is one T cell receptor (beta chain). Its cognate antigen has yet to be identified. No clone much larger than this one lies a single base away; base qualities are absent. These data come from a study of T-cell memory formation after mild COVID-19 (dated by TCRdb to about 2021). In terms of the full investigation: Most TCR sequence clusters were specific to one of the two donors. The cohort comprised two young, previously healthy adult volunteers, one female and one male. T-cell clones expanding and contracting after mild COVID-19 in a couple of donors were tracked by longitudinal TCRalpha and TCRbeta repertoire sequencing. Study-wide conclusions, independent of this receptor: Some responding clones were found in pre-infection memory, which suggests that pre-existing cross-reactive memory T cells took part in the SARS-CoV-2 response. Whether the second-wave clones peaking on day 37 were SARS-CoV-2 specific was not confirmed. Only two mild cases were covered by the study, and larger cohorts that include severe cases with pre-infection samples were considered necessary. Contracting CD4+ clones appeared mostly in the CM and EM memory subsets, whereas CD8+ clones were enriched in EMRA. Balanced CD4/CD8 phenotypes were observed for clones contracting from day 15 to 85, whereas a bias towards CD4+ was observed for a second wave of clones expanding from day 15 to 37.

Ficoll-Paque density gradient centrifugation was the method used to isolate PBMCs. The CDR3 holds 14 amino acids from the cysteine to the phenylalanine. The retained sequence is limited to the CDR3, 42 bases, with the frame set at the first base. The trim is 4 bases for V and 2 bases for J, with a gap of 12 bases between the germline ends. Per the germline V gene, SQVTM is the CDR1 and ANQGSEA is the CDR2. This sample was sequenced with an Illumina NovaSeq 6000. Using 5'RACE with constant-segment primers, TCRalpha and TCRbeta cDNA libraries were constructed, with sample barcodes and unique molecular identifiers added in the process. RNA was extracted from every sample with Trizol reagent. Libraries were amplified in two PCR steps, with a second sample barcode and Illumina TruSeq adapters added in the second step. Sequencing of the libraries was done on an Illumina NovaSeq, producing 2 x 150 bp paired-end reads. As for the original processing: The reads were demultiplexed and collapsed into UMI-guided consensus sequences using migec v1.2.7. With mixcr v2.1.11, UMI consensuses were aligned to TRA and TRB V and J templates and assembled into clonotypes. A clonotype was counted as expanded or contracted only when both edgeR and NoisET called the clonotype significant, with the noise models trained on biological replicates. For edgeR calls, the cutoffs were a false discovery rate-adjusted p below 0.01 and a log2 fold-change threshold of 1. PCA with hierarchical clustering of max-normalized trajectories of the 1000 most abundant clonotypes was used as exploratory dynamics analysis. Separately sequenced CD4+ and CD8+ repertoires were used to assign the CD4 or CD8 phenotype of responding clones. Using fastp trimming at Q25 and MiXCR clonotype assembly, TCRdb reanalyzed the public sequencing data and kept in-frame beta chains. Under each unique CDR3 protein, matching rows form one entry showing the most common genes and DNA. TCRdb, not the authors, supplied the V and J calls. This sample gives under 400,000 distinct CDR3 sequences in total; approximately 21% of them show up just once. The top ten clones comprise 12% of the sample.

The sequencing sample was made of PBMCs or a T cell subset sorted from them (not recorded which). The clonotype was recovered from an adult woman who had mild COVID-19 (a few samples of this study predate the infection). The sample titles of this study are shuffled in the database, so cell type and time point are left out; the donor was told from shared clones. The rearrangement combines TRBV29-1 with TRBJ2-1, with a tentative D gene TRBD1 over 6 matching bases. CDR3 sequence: CSVGYRTAYNEQFF. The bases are TGCAGCGTTGGGTATAGGACAGCCTACAATGAGCAGTTCTTC.